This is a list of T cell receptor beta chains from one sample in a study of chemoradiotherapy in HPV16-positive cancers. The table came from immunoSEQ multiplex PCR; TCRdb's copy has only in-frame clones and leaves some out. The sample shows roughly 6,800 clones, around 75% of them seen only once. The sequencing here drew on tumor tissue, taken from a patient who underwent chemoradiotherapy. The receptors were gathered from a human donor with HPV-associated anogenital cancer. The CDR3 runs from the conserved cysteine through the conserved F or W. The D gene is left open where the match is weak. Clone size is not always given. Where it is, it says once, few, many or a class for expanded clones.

CASSLKGWGNLLYEQYF	TGTGCCAGCAGTCTAAAAGGGTGGGGGAATCTCCTCTACGAGCAGTACTTC	.	.	TRBV2	TRBJ2-7
CASSLQETRTAFF	TGTGCCAGCAGTTTACAAGAGACCAGGACGGCTTTCTTT	few	.	TRBV28	TRBJ1-1
CASSLGTDTEAFF	TGTGCCAGCAGCTTAGGGACGGACACTGAAGCTTTCTTT	.	.	TRBV7-2	TRBJ1-1
CASLTASSYNSPLHF	TGTGCCAGCTTGACAGCGAGCTCCTATAATTCACCCCTCCACTTT	few	.	TRBV7-2	TRBJ1-6
CASRMTAKLSPYTF	TGTGCCAGCAGGATGACAGCTAAATTATCCCCTTACACCTTC	once	.	TRBV6-5	TRBJ1-2
CASSSTGQVYGYTF	TGTGCCAGCAGCTCGACAGGGCAGGTCTATGGCTACACCTTC	.	TRBD1	TRBV5-6	TRBJ1-2
CASSNPQGVDEKLFF	TGTGCCAGCAGTAACCCACAGGGGGTCGATGAAAAACTGTTTTTT	.	TRBD1	TRBV6-1	TRBJ1-4
CASSPQFSSSTDTQYF	TGTGCCAGCTCACCACAGTTCTCTAGTAGCACAGATACGCAGTATTTT	.	.	TRBV18	TRBJ2-3
CASSFRSGESNEQFF	TGTGCCAGCAGCTTCCGTAGCGGGGAGTCCAATGAGCAGTTCTTC	.	TRBD2	TRBV5-4	TRBJ2-1
CASSLGRTGMNTEAFF	TGTGCCAGCAGCTTGGGCAGGACTGGGATGAACACTGAAGCTTTCTTT	.	.	TRBV5-5	TRBJ1-1
CAISEMGGDQPQHF	TGTGCCATCAGTGAAATGGGAGGGGATCAGCCCCAGCATTTT	.	.	TRBV10-3	TRBJ1-5
CASGRVELFF	TGTGCCAGCGGGAGGGTTGAGCTGTTTTTT	once	TRBD2	TRBV6-1	TRBJ2-2
CASSWGEYNSPLHF	TGTGCCAGCAGTTGGGGGGAGTATAATTCACCCCTCCACTTT	.	.	TRBV27	TRBJ1-6
CASSQDWVATDTQYF	TGTGCCAGCAGCCAAGATTGGGTAGCAACAGATACGCAGTATTTT	.	.	TRBV4-2	TRBJ2-3
CASSAHPGNEQYF	TGTGCCAGCAGTGCTCATCCGGGCAACGAGCAGTACTTC	.	.	TRBV7-6	TRBJ2-7
CASSLGGGADTQYF	TGTGCCAGCAGCTTGGGCGGGGGGGCAGATACGCAGTATTTT	.	TRBD2	TRBV5-4	TRBJ2-3
CASSYSGGQNTEAFF	TGCGCCAGCAGCTATTCAGGGGGACAGAACACTGAAGCTTTCTTT	few	TRBD1	TRBV5-1	TRBJ1-1
CASSFSTTQETQYF	TGTGCCAGCAGCTTCTCGACAACTCAAGAGACCCAGTACTTC	.	.	TRBV11-1	TRBJ2-5
CASSQDRWQGALGYTF	TGCGCCAGCAGCCAAGATCGGTGGCAGGGGGCGCTTGGCTACACCTTC	.	TRBD1	TRBV4-3	TRBJ1-2
CASSQDTLNTEAFF	TGTGCCAGCAGCCAAGACACCTTGAACACTGAAGCTTTCTTT	.	.	TRBV6-5	TRBJ1-1
CASSLDSGWTGELFF	TGCGCCAGCAGCTTGGATAGCGGGTGGACCGGGGAGCTGTTTTTT	once	TRBD2	TRBV5-1	TRBJ2-2
CASSSSTGNTGELFF	TGCGCCAGCAGCTCGTCGACAGGGAACACCGGGGAGCTGTTTTTT	.	.	TRBV5-1	TRBJ2-2
CASSLSVMNTEAFF	TGTGCCAGCAGTTTATCGGTCATGAACACTGAAGCTTTCTTT	large	.	TRBV27	TRBJ1-1
CASRGQGSGNTIYF	TGCGCCAGCAGGGGACAGGGCTCTGGAAACACCATATATTTT	few	TRBD1	TRBV10-2	TRBJ1-3
CSVLESGNQPQHF	TGCAGCGTTTTGGAGTCAGGCAATCAGCCCCAGCATTTT	.	.	TRBV29-1	TRBJ1-5
CASSLGNRGDYGYTF	TGTGCCAGCAGCTTAGGAAACAGGGGTGACTATGGCTACACCTTC	.	TRBD1	TRBV11-2	TRBJ1-2
CSVEDIKGIQPQHF	TGCAGCGTTGAAGATATCAAAGGTATTCAGCCCCAGCATTTT	.	.	TRBV29-1	TRBJ1-5
CASSEDGTGFYGYTF	TGTGCCAGCAGTGAAGATGGGACAGGATTTTATGGCTACACCTTC	few	TRBD1	TRBV6-1	TRBJ1-2
CSVVPPAGASTDTQYF	TGCAGCGTTGTCCCCCCGGCGGGGGCTAGCACAGATACGCAGTATTTT	.	.	TRBV29-1	TRBJ2-3
CASRRDKIRSPLHF	TGTGCCAGCAGGCGGGACAAAATTCGTTCACCCCTCCACTTT	once	.	TRBV6-6	TRBJ1-6
CSVGSGTRPYNEQFF	TGCAGCGTTGGATCCGGGACCCGTCCCTACAATGAGCAGTTCTTC	.	.	TRBV29-1	TRBJ2-1
CASSPPETNTEAFF	TGTGCCAGCAGCCCTCCCGAAACGAACACTGAAGCTTTCTTT	.	.	TRBV9	TRBJ1-1
CASSLYSGGPLTTTGELFF	TGTGCCAGCTCACTGTACTCTGGGGGGCCGTTAACGACCACCGGGGAGCTGTTTTTT	.	.	TRBV18	TRBJ2-2
CASSHRSERGSYEQYF	TGCGCCAGCAGCCACCGATCCGAACGGGGGTCCTACGAGCAGTACTTC	.	.	TRBV4-1	TRBJ2-7
CASMGQGLNGYTF	TGTGCCAGCATGGGACAGGGATTGAATGGCTACACCTTC	medium-sized	TRBD1	TRBV2	TRBJ1-2
CASSLAEHDTQYF	TGTGCCAGCAGCTTAGCCGAGCATGATACGCAGTATTTT	once	.	TRBV7-9	TRBJ2-3
CSARGDTQYF	TGCAGTGCTAGAGGGGATACGCAGTATTTT	.	.	TRBV20-1	TRBJ2-3
CASSQTGGPYGYTF	TGTGCCAGCAGTCAAACAGGCGGCCCCTATGGCTACACCTTC	.	.	TRBV6-6	TRBJ1-2
CASSFAGALGNEQFF	TGTGCCAGCAGCTTTGCGGGGGCTTTGGGTAATGAGCAGTTCTTC	.	.	TRBV5-5	TRBJ2-1
CASQGSRSYEQYF	TGTGCCAGTCAGGGTTCTAGATCCTACGAGCAGTACTTC	.	.	TRBV28	TRBJ2-7
CSVFDRILDYGYTF	TGCAGCGTCTTCGACAGGATACTTGACTATGGCTACACCTTC	.	.	TRBV29-1	TRBJ1-2
CASSTPQGAGTGELFF	TGTGCCAGTAGTACCCCCCAGGGGGCGGGCACCGGGGAGCTGTTTTTT	.	TRBD1	TRBV19	TRBJ2-2
CASSETGDIQYF	TGTGCCAGCAGCGAGACAGGGGACATTCAGTACTTC	.	TRBD1	TRBV6-5	TRBJ2-4
CASESAKLDRGEQFF	TGTGCCAGCGAATCCGCGAAATTGGACAGAGGTGAGCAGTTCTTC	large	.	TRBV9	TRBJ2-1
CASSPGRQSYEQYF	TGTGCCAGCAGCCCTGGGCGGCAATCCTACGAGCAGTACTTC	.	.	TRBV7-2	TRBJ2-7
CASHRGSRSSPLHF	TGTGCCAGCCACAGAGGGAGTCGTAGTTCACCCCTCCACTTT	.	.	TRBV28	TRBJ1-6
CASSNARTGELFF	TGTGCCAGTAGTAATGCTAGGACCGGGGAGCTGTTTTTT	.	.	TRBV19	TRBJ2-2
CASSLEGGNNEKLFF	TGTGCCAGCAGCTTAGAGGGGGGAAATAATGAAAAACTGTTTTTT	.	.	TRBV7-9	TRBJ1-4
CVAFSTDTQYF	TGTGTGGCGTTTAGCACAGATACGCAGTATTTT	.	.	TRBV6-5	TRBJ2-3